Below are 11 T cell receptor beta chains sequenced from a single sample in a study of blood T cell repertoires in COVID-19. Profiling relied on immunoSEQ multiplex PCR, and the TCRdb table lists in-frame clones only, not all of them. The data hold under 100,000 clones, with around 86% observed a single time. Sequencing input: peripheral blood. The receptors derive from a man in his sixties with COVID-19, enrolled during active disease.

This clone was seen once. The CDR3 protein is CAWSAWDRGRSPLHF. In DNA, the CDR3 is TGTGCCTGGAGTGCCTGGGACAGGGGGCGATCACCCCTCCACTTT. The V and J genes are TRBV30 and TRBJ1-6; 12 positions match TRBD1. V shed 1 base and J 10 bases; nucleotides not matched to a gene: 5. Germline-derived CDR1 and CDR2 are GTSNPN and SVGIG (reference sequence). This CDR3 has 15 residues.

This chain links TRBV7-9 with TRBJ1-5; 7 bases map to TRBD1. V shed 3 bases and J 7 bases; nucleotides not matched to a gene: 6. The length of the CDR3 is 14 residues. From germline, CDR1 is SEHNR and CDR2 FQNEAQ (reference sequence). CDR3 loop: CASSFTGESQPQHF. The CDR3 nucleotides are TGTGCCAGCAGCTTCACAGGGGAGAGCCAGCCCCAGCATTTT.

The chain uses TRBV9 and TRBJ1-1, with no clear D. Trimming took 4 bases from V and 0 from J, leaving 7 bases between them. The germline gives CDR1 SGDLS, CDR2 YYNGEE. There are 13 residues in the CDR3. This CDR3 reads CASSPVVNTEAFF. CDR3 DNA sequence: TGTGCCAGCAGCCCGGTCGTGAACACTGAAGCTTTCTTT.

The V call is TRBV28, the J call TRBJ2-6; D uncertain. The length of the CDR3 is 16 residues. The V and J ends lost 6 bases and 0 bases respectively, with 12 bases between them. Germline V gives CDR1 MDHEN, CDR2 SYDVKM. CDR3 nucleotides: TGTGCCAGCAGGTCGGGTCCCTACTCTGGGGCCAACGTCCTGACTTTC. This encodes CASRSGPYSGANVLTF.

This chain connects TRBV23-1 to TRBJ1-5, with 10 nucleotides matching TRBD1. TRBV23-1 is reported as an ORF; its role is uncertain. The CDR3 contains 16 residues. Unmatched junction bases numbered 8, after V lost 3 bases and J lost 6 bases. CDR3 loop: CASSQGRWDRGQPQHF. The CDR3, as DNA: TGCGCCAGCAGTCAGGGGAGGTGGGACAGGGGTCAGCCCCAGCATTTT.

The V call is TRBV7-2, the J call TRBJ2-2; 10 nucleotides agree with TRBD1. The length of the CDR3 is 17 residues. The germline gives CDR1 SGHTA, CDR2 FQGNSA. V shed 2 bases, J shed 4 bases, and the junction held 7 bases outside the gene matches. CDR3 residues: CASSLTGTGDSTGELFF. CDR3 in DNA: TGTGCCAGCAGCTTAACCGGGACAGGGGATAGCACCGGGGAGCTGTTTTTT.

V usage is TRBV5-4 and J usage is TRBJ1-1; D is perhaps TRBD1 (5 bases). The CDR3 contains 13 residues. Germline V lookup: CDR1 SGHNT, CDR2 YYREEE (reference sequence). Trimming shortened V by 0 bases and J by 5 bases, and 8 bases separated the two germline ends. CDR3 region: CASSLVGVTEAFF. The CDR3 DNA reads as TGTGCCAGCAGCTTGGTAGGGGTTACTGAAGCTTTCTTT.

This sequence joins TRBV5-4 and TRBJ1-2; TRBD1 matches at 9 bases. Trimming removed 6 bases from V and 2 bases from J; junction bases left unmatched: 14. CDR1 is SGHNT and CDR2 is YYREEE in the germline V gene (reference sequence). The CDR3 extends over 17 amino acids. CDR3 protein: CASIRDRATGGNYGYTF. The CDR3 region has the DNA TGTGCCAGCATCCGGGACAGGGCCACAGGAGGGAACTATGGCTACACCTTC.

The V call is TRBV10-2, the J call TRBJ1-3; TRBD1 is a possible D gene (5 bases). Between the trimmed V and J ends, which lost 3 bases and 2 bases, there was a span of 5 bases. The CDR3 runs to 13 residues. Looked up from germline, CDR1 is WSHSY and CDR2 is SAAADI. The CDR3 DNA is TGCGCCAGCAGTGAAGGGGCTGGAAACACCATATATTTT. It yields the protein CASSEGAGNTIYF.

The gene calls are TRBV28 and TRBJ1-5, with D maybe TRBD1 (6 bases). The CDR3 is made up of 18 amino acids. Germline V CDR1 and CDR2: MDHEN, SYDVKM. Trimming pared 4 bases from V and 3 bases from J, leaving 22 bases between. The CDR3 protein is CASSSVHPGTSDNQPQHF. CDR3 sequence (DNA): TGTGCCAGCAGTTCCGTTCATCCCGGGACATCTGACAATCAGCCCCAGCATTTT.

The chain couples TRBV6-2 or TRBV6-3 to TRBJ2-5; no clear D gene. Germline V gives CDR1 MNHEY, CDR2 SVGEGT. The V gene lost 6 bases and the J gene lost 3 bases, with 11 bases spanning the gap. The CDR3 runs 13 residues. CDR3 region: CASSLDSEETQYF. CDR3 bases: TGTGCCAGCAGCCTAGACTCCGAAGAGACCCAGTACTTC.